These 25 T cell receptor beta chains came from one sample sequenced in a study of identical twins. TCRdb reprocessed the 5' RACE reads via MiXCR and lists one record per CDR3 protein. The sample comprises 1,800,000 or so distinct CDR3 sequences, around 33% of which are singletons, and about 0.3% rests with the top ten. The specimen was cord blood. Receptor source: a newborn girl in good health.

V usage is TRBV5-1 and J usage is TRBJ2-3, with TRBD1 identical over 8 bases. Germline V CDR1 and CDR2: SGHRS, YFSETQ. CDR3 size: 15 residues. V lost 2 bases and J lost 3; bases outside the gene matches: 5. CDR3 sequence: CASSFQTGGTDTQYF. The CDR3 DNA sequence: TGCGCCAGCAGCTTCCAAACAGGGGGGACAGATACGCAGTATTTT.

The chain has TRBV3-1 and TRBJ2-5; 8 nucleotides align to TRBD1. Germline V gene data show CDR1 as LGHDT and CDR2 as YNNKEL (reference sequence). The CDR3 has 14 residues. Trimming cost V 2 bases and J 4 bases; bases outside gene matches: 3. The CDR3 nucleotides read TGTGCCAGCAGCCAAACTGACAGGGGAGAGACCCAGTACTTC. This sequence encodes CASSQTDRGETQYF.

The chain carries TRBV28 and TRBJ1-2; D unclear. The CDR3 is 15 amino acids. V lost 3 bases and J lost 2, with 13 bases in between. Germline V gives CDR1 MDHEN, CDR2 SYDVKM. CDR3 DNA sequence: TGTGCCAGCAGTTTCTTGGGTAGTGGGAACTATGGCTACACCTTC. This translates into CASSFLGSGNYGYTF.

This clonotype has just a few counts. The chain couples TRBV5-1 to TRBJ1-2, with 7 nucleotides matching TRBD1. V shed 4 bases, J shed 1 base, and the junction held 4 bases outside the gene matches. CDR1 is SGHRS, CDR2 YFSETQ, per germline. The CDR3 has 14 amino acids. This CDR3 is CASSVTGINYGYTF. The CDR3 DNA reads as TGCGCCAGCAGCGTGACAGGGATTAACTATGGCTACACCTTC.

The rearrangement uses TRBV5-5 and TRBJ1-2; D unclear. CDR3 length: 15 residues. The V end lost 1 base, the J end lost 3 bases, and 13 bases lay between the germline ends. Germline CDR1 reads SGHKS; CDR2 reads YYEKEE (reference sequence). This chain's CDR3 is CASSLRPSGYYGYTF. DNA for the CDR3: TGTGCCAGCAGCTTGAGACCTTCGGGTTACTATGGCTACACCTTC.

This clonotype showed up just a few times. The chain is built from TRBV2 and TRBJ1-1, with D possibly being TRBD1 (5 bases). Germline V gene lookup returns CDR1 SNHLY and CDR2 FYNNEI. CDR3 length equals 15 residues. V lost 6 bases to trimming and J lost 1 base, with 15 bases between them. CDR3 in amino acids: CASRPDSNKNTEAFF. DNA of the CDR3: TGTGCCAGCAGACCAGACAGCAATAAGAACACTGAAGCTTTCTTT.

The rearrangement joins TRBV4-1 to TRBJ2-3; the D gene is possibly TRBD2 (6 bases). Germline V gene sequence: CDR1 MGHRA, CDR2 YSYEKL. The CDR3 has 17 amino acids. With 4 bases removed from V and 0 bases from J, the gap between germline ends came to 17 bases. DNA for the CDR3: TGCGCCAGCAGCCTTAGGCACGCGGGACTTAGCACAGATACGCAGTATTTT. Translated, it gives CASSLRHAGLSTDTQYF.

This chain joins TRBV29-1 and TRBJ2-1; 9 bases fit TRBD2. The J call could be wrong; TRBJ2-7 is a better fit for the DNA end. CDR3 length: 16 residues. Germline V gene lookup returns CDR1 SQVTM and CDR2 ANQGSEA. In DNA, the CDR3 is TGCAGCCCCGACTGCGGGAGGGCCTTCGCCTACAATGAGCAGTACTTC. It translates to CSPDCGRAFAYNEQYF.

The chain carries TRBV5-1 and TRBJ2-3; 7 nucleotides agree with TRBD1. The ends lost 0 bases at V and 3 bases at J; junction bases unmatched: 7. Germline CDR1 and CDR2: SGHRS and YFSETQ. This CDR3 is built from 16 residues. The CDR3 bases are TGCGCCAGCAGCTTGGCCCGAGGGGGCAAAACAGATACGCAGTATTTT. This codes for CASSLARGGKTDTQYF.

This clonotype was counted between two and nine times. CDR3 sequence (DNA): TGTGCCAGCAGTGAAAGAATGGCAGTAGCGGGCCCCTACAATGAGCAGTTCTTC. Residues: CASSERMAVAGPYNEQFF. The chain joins TRBV2 to TRBJ2-1, with TRBD2 matching 7 bases. V shed 2 bases and J 2 bases; nucleotides not matched to a gene: 12. CDR3 length: 18 residues. CDR1 and CDR2 from the germline V gene are SNHLY and FYNNEI.

This clonotype was recorded only once. The gene calls are TRBV10-3 and TRBJ1-6; 7 bases align to TRBD1. After removal of 5 bases from V and 7 bases from J, the junction contained 2 bases not matched to a gene. This CDR3 contains 13 residues. The germline CDR1 and CDR2 sequences are ENHRY and SYGVKD. CDR3 protein: CAISLTGNSPLHF. The DNA of the CDR3 is TGTGCCATCAGTCTGACAGGGAATTCACCCCTCCACTTT.

The rearrangement joins TRBV20-1 to TRBJ2-7, with D possibly being TRBD2 (5 bases). The closer fit of TRBJ2-5 to the DNA end suggests the J call may be wrong. Germline V gene lookup returns CDR1 DFQATT and CDR2 SNEGSKA (reference sequence). The CDR3 is 12 amino acids. The CDR3 region is CSAGLSGETQYF. For the CDR3, the DNA is TGCAGTGCTGGCTTGAGCGGAGAGACCCAGTACTTC.

The genes are TRBV2 and TRBJ2-4; D not resolved. Gene TRBJ2-7 matches the end of the DNA better, so the J call may be wrong. Looked up from germline, CDR1 is SNHLY and CDR2 is FYNNEI. CDR3 length: 12 residues. The CDR3 loop is CASSEAPNEQYF. The DNA of the CDR3 is TGTGCCAGCAGTGAAGCGCCAAACGAGCAGTACTTC.

This chain links TRBV5-5 with TRBJ1-1; D uncertain. The germline gives CDR1 SGHKS, CDR2 YYEKEE (reference sequence). The CDR3 sequence is 14 residues long. V lost 1 base and J lost 7, with 14 bases in between. The CDR3 region has the DNA TGTGCCAGCAGCTTGACTTTGGGGTCCCGTGAAGCTTTCTTT. It encodes CASSLTLGSREAFF.

The genes are TRBV14 and TRBJ2-2; TRBD2 might be the D (6 bases). Between the trimmed V and J ends, which lost 3 bases and 1 base, there was a span of 15 bases. The V gene's germline CDR1 is SGHDN and CDR2 FVKESK. The CDR3 sequence is 17 residues long. CDR3 DNA: TGTGCCAGCAGCCACAGGGCGGCGGGGAAGAACACCGGGGAGCTGTTTTTT. It yields the protein CASSHRAAGKNTGELFF.

This clonotype has only a few counts. The chain recombines TRBV20-1 with TRBJ2-1; TRBD2 matches 11 bases. V dropped 0 bases and J dropped 1; count of bases not matched to a gene: 8. Germline V gene lookup returns CDR1 DFQATT and CDR2 SNEGSKA (reference sequence). This CDR3 is built from 18 residues. The CDR3 here is CSARDGLAGGLSYNEQFF. In nucleotides, the CDR3 is TGCAGTGCTAGAGATGGGCTAGCGGGAGGCCTATCCTACAATGAGCAGTTCTTC.

To note about this clonotype: A read error may be the cause here, since a much bigger clone is one base away. The chain is built from TRBV29-1 and TRBJ2-1; D possibly matches TRBD1 or TRBD2 (5 bases each). The J call may be wrong; the DNA end is better matched by TRBJ2-7. In germline, CDR1 is SQVTM, CDR2 ANQGSEA. The CDR3 length is 15 residues. CDR3: CSVPPRDGINNEQYF. DNA for the CDR3: TGCAGCGTGCCCCCCCGGGACGGAATAAACAATGAGCAGTACTTC.

The chain links TRBV4-2 to TRBJ1-4; weak D call: TRBD1 (5 bases). Per germline, CDR1 LGHNA and CDR2 YNFKEQ. V gave up 3 bases and J gave up 0 bases, with 11 bases separating them. CDR3 length: 16 residues. The CDR3 DNA reads TGTGCCAGCAGCCAGCCGCAGGGTGCAACTAATGAAAAACTGTTTTTT. Protein sequence: CASSQPQGATNEKLFF.

Points on this clonotype: A much larger clone lies a single base off, so this may be a read error. The genes are TRBV10-3 and TRBJ2-1; 12 bases line up with TRBD2. Per germline, CDR1 ENHRY and CDR2 SYGVKD. V was clipped by 4 bases and J by 4 bases; unmatched bases: 2. The CDR3 consists of 15 residues. CDR3: CAISGTSGVYNEQFF. In DNA form, the CDR3 reads TGTGCCATCAGTGGGACTAGCGGGGTTTACAATGAGCAGTTCTTC.

This clonotype was recorded a few times. J is TRBJ2-4 and V is TRBV10-3; 9 bases align to TRBD2. The better agreement between TRBJ2-7 and the DNA end casts doubt on the J call. This CDR3 is 15 amino acids long. Germline loops: CDR1 ENHRY, CDR2 SYGVKD. The CDR3 nucleotides read TGTGCCATCAGTGATCGCGGGGGGGTGAGTTCCGAGCAGTACTTC. Translated, it gives CAISDRGGVSSEQYF.

The table lists this clonotype with a few counts. V and J are TRBV11-2 and TRBJ2-1; D perhaps matches TRBD1 (6 bases). The CDR3 covers 13 residues. The V end lost 4 bases, the J end lost 7 bases, and 11 bases lay between the germline ends. Germline CDR1 and CDR2: SGHAT and FQNNGV. The CDR3 loop is CASSSQGTNEQFF. As DNA, the CDR3 is TGTGCCAGCAGCTCCCAGGGGACGAATGAGCAGTTCTTC. The full variable domain, its missing parts supplied by reference TRBV11-2 and TRBJ2-1, is EAGVAQSPRYKIIEKRQSVAFWCNPISGHATLYWYQQILGQGPKLLIQFQNNGVVDDSQLPKDRFSAERLKGVDSTLKIQPAKLEDSAVYLCASSSQGTNEQFFGPGTRLTVL.

This clonotype has a handful of counts. V usage is TRBV5-1 and J usage is TRBJ2-2; 11 positions match TRBD1. V trimming: 5 bases; J trimming: 4 bases; junction bases outside the gene matches: 4. CDR3 length equals 15 residues. Germline V CDR1 and CDR2: SGHRS, YFSETQ. For the CDR3, the DNA is TGCGCCAGCAGTGACGGGACAGGGGGCACCGGGGAGCTGTTTTTT. Amino acids: CASSDGTGGTGELFF. The variable domain in full, completed from reference TRBV5-1 and TRBJ2-2, reads KAGVTQTPRYLIKTRGQQVTLSCSPISGHRSVSWYQQTPGQGLQFLFEYFSETQRNKGNFPGRFSGRQFSNSRSEMNVSTLELGDSALYLCASSDGTGGTGELFFGEGSRLTVL.

CDR3: CASSPWDRGGNEQFF. Written as DNA, the CDR3 is TGTGCCAGCAGTCCCTGGGACAGGGGGGGGAATGAGCAGTTCTTC. V gene TRBV27 combines with J gene TRBJ2-1, with 11 bases lining up with TRBD1. Germline CDR1 reads MNHEY; CDR2 reads SMNVEV (reference sequence). CDR3 length: 15 amino acids. The ends lost 5 bases at V and 7 bases at J; junction bases unmatched: 7.

The V and J genes are TRBV7-2 and TRBJ1-5; D perhaps matches TRBD1 (5 bases). V was shortened by 1 base and J by 2 bases, with 9 bases between the two germline ends. CDR1 is SGHTA and CDR2 is FQGNSA in the germline V gene. This CDR3 is 15 amino acids long. The CDR3 coding sequence is TGTGCCAGCAGCTTAGTCAGGGCGGGCAATCAGCCCCAGCATTTT. Translating it yields CASSLVRAGNQPQHF.

In its sample, this clonotype was seen a few times. The chain employs TRBV6-6 and TRBJ2-7; D ambiguous. Between the trimmed V and J ends, which lost 4 bases and 5 bases, there was a span of 9 bases. The CDR3 runs 12 residues. CDR1 is MNHNY, CDR2 SVGAGI, per germline (reference sequence). The CDR3: CASSSNYDEQYF. CDR3 sequence (DNA): TGTGCCAGCAGTTCCAACTATGACGAGCAGTACTTC.